Presented here are 7 T cell receptor beta chains from one specimen sequenced in a study of CD8+ T cells in alopecia areata. cDNA reverse transcribed from extracted RNA served as the sequencing template. Data came from immunoSEQ multiplex PCR; TCRdb stores just in-frame clones and leaves some out. Of roughly 100,000 clones listed, roughly 40% were seen once; the top ten hold roughly 18%. The sample's treatment: oral pan-JAK inhibitor, 5-10 mg twice daily. Source: CD8+ T cells sorted from blood, taken at week 24, from a patient treated with tofacitinib. The receptors come from a human donor with alopecia areata.

V is TRBV27 and J is TRBJ2-1, with D uncertain. Germline V CDR1 and CDR2: MNHEY, SMNVEV (reference sequence). Deletions cut 2 bases from V and 8 bases from J, with 13 bases between. The CDR3 runs 14 residues. The CDR3 is CASSLGRVWDEQFF. The CDR3 DNA follows: TGTGCCAGCAGTTTAGGACGCGTTTGGGATGAGCAGTTCTTC.

J is TRBJ2-7 and V is TRBV29-1, with TRBD1 as a possible D gene (5 bases). Looked up from germline, CDR1 is SQVTM and CDR2 is ANQGSEA. The V end was cut by 7 bases, the J end by 0 bases, with 13 bases between. CDR3 length: 13 residues. The CDR3: CSATTASSYEQYF. The CDR3 DNA reads as TGCAGCGCCACGACAGCGAGCTCCTACGAGCAGTACTTC.

The V gene is TRBV29-1, the J gene TRBJ2-7; perhaps TRBD1 as D (6 bases). Germline-derived CDR1 and CDR2 are SQVTM and ANQGSEA. V lost 6 bases and J 3 bases, leaving 18 bases between the germline ends. The CDR3 totals 14 residues. The CDR3 protein is CSVVPGQGVYEQYF. The CDR3 coding sequence is TGCAGCGTAGTTCCGGGACAAGGGGTCTACGAGCAGTACTTC.

This rearrangement joins TRBV25-1 to TRBJ2-1; D gene unclear. The CDR3 is 12 amino acids. V lost 4 bases and J 8 bases, leaving 9 bases between the germline ends. CDR1 is MGHDK and CDR2 is SYGVNS in the germline V gene. This CDR3 is CASSVGPHEQFF. CDR3 nucleotides: TGTGCCAGCAGTGTTGGGCCTCATGAGCAGTTCTTC.

This chain connects TRBV19 to TRBJ2-7; TRBD1 agrees at 8 bases. This CDR3 contains 15 residues. V lost 3 bases, J lost 5 bases, and 9 bases stayed unmatched. The germline CDR1 and CDR2 sequences are LNHDA and SQIVND (reference sequence). The CDR3 coding sequence is TGTGCCAGTAGTATCTCTCGGACAGGGATGAACGAGCAGTACTTC. This translates into CASSISRTGMNEQYF.

This chain uses TRBV27 with TRBJ1-1, with a possible D match to TRBD1 (6 bases). V lost 8 bases, J lost 4 bases, and 14 bases lay in between. This CDR3 spans 13 amino acids. Per the germline V gene, CDR1 is MNHEY and CDR2 is SMNVEV (reference sequence). In DNA form, the CDR3 reads TGTGCCAGCGCCGCGGGGGCGAGCACTGAAGCTTTCTTT. It specifies CASAAGASTEAFF.

The rearrangement links TRBV19 to TRBJ2-7, with TRBD2 as a possible D gene (6 bases). V was cut by 2 bases and J by 6 bases, with 14 bases left in between. Germline CDR1 reads LNHDA; CDR2 reads SQIVND (reference sequence). The CDR3 spans 14 residues. CDR3 nucleotide sequence: TGTGCCAGTAGTATACGGGACTCCAGCGTCGAGCAGTACTTC. Translated, it gives CASSIRDSSVEQYF. The variable domain in full, completed from reference TRBV19 and TRBJ2-7, reads DGGITQSPKYLFRKEGQNVTLSCEQNLNHDAMYWYRQDPGQGLRLIYYSQIVNDFQKGDIAEGYSVSREKKESFPLTVTSAQKNPTAFYLCASSIRDSSVEQYFGPGTRLTVT.